This entry concerns a single TCR beta chain. Its antigen is unknown. The data are from a study of identical twins. TCRdb re-derived calls from the 5' RACE reads in MiXCR, one entry per CDR3 protein. This sample has approximately 500,000 distinct CDR3 sequences, with 24% found just once. Germline-derived CDR1 and CDR2 are SGDLS and YYNGEE. The ends were cut back, 0 bases at V and 6 bases at J, with 10 bases in the middle. CDR3 length: 14 amino acids. Study-level results: Analyses of zero insertions could be partly confounded by invariant MAIT and iNKT cells.

The sample was also linked to a second study, of T cells expressing NK-cell markers.

V gene TRBV9 combines with J gene TRBJ2-1; TRBD1 is a possible D gene (5 bases). The sequenced sample consisted of CD4+ T cells sorted from blood. This TCR was recovered from a woman aged 18-29 years in good health. The CDR3 sequence: CASSVGGHGNEQFF. For the CDR3, the DNA is TGTGCCAGCAGCGTAGGGGGCCACGGCAATGAGCAGTTCTTC.